The table lists the clone carrying this T cell receptor beta chain with many counts. Antigen unknown. These data belong to a study of T cells in Graves' hyperthyroidism and ophthalmopathy. Study observations and caveats: Most thyroid clonotypes that were expanded above 0.001 also turned up in blood.

Hyperthyroidism in the patients, aged 18 to 65, was newly diagnosed and under 2 months in duration. Uncontrolled infections, other autoimmune diseases, pregnancy or lactation led to exclusion of patients. Out of over 7.5 ml of fresh peripheral blood came the PBMCs. TCR beta CDR3 regions were amplified from RNA. TCR CDR3 regions were first amplified by RT-PCR with HTBI primers. MiXCR, applied by TCRdb to the multiplex PCR reads, yields one record per CDR3 protein. Here the sample spans approximately 360,000 distinct CDR3 sequences, approximately 14% being singletons. This clonotype was sampled from a woman in her late teens or twenties with Graves' hyperthyroidism that later progressed to Graves' ophthalmopathy. The sequenced material came from blood.

The CDR3 region is CASSSPLDPTGVNEQYF. The DNA for the CDR3 is TGTGCCAGCAGTTCGCCTTTAGACCCAACAGGGGTGAACGAGCAGTACTTC. The V call is TRBV6-2 or TRBV6-3, the J call TRBJ2-7, with TRBD1 matching over 7 bases. Trimming cost V 4 bases and J 5 bases; bases outside gene matches: 17. The CDR3 is made up of 17 amino acids. In germline, CDR1 is MNHEY, CDR2 SVGEGT.